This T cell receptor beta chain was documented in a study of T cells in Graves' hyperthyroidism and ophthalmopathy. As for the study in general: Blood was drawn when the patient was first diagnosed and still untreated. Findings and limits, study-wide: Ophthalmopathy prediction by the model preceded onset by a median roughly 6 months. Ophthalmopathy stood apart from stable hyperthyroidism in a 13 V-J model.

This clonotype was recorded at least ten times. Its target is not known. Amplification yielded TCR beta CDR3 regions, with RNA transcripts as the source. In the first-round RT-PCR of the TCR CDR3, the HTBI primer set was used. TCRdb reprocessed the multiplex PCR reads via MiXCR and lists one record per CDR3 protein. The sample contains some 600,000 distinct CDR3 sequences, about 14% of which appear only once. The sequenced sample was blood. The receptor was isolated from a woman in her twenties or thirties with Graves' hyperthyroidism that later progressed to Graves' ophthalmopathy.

CDR3 residues: CSVVGRMNTEAFF. The CDR3 region has the DNA TGCAGCGTTGTTGGGCGGATGAACACTGAAGCTTTCTTT. This chain joins TRBV29-1 and TRBJ1-1; no clear D gene. Per the germline V gene, CDR1 is SQVTM and CDR2 is ANQGSEA. Deletions cut 4 bases from V and 0 bases from J, with 9 bases between. This CDR3 spans 13 amino acids.